The 14 T cell receptor beta chains below come from one sample, sequenced in a study of blood T cell repertoires in COVID-19 (dated by TCRdb to 2020 to 2022). The library relied on the immunoSEQ multiplex PCR assay. What TCRdb holds here is the immuneACCESS table cut down to in-frame rearrangements. Part of the clones is not present; checked against another copy, under half of the missing clones reflect an unresolved V gene, and the others are unexplained. Recorded for this sample are a few hundred thousand clones; approximately 86% of them occurred a single time. 8.3% of the sample goes to the ten largest clones. The sequencing input was PBMCs or T cells enriched from blood (not recorded which). These receptors all stem from a woman aged 55-70 years who had recovered from COVID-19.

This chain connects TRBV6-5 to TRBJ1-2, with D hard to call. The CDR3 sequence is 14 residues long. Deletions cut 4 bases from V and 7 bases from J, with 16 bases between. Germline CDR1 MNHEY, CDR2 SVGAGI. The CDR3 loop is CASSSPSGHGGYTF. The CDR3 DNA follows: TGTGCCAGCAGTTCCCCTAGCGGGCATGGTGGCTACACCTTC.

This sequence joins TRBV27 and TRBJ2-2, with a weak D call TRBD1 (6 bases). Germline-derived CDR1 and CDR2 are MNHEY and SMNVEV (reference sequence). V dropped 8 bases and J dropped 5 bases, with 21 bases sitting between them. CDR3 size: 16 residues. CDR3 sequence reads: CASRLGSARGTGELFF. CDR3 nucleotide sequence: TGTGCCAGCCGGTTGGGGTCGGCTAGGGGGACCGGGGAGCTGTTTTTT.

The V and J genes are TRBV2 and TRBJ1-3, with TRBD1 matching over 7 bases. CDR1 is SNHLY, CDR2 FYNNEI, per germline. Trimming at V came to 4 bases and at J to 4 bases, leaving 4 bases not matched to a gene. The CDR3 contains 14 residues. This chain's CDR3 is CASSVPGQGNTIYF. Written as DNA, the CDR3 is TGTGCCAGCAGTGTCCCGGGACAGGGAAACACCATATATTTT.

This chain links TRBV2 with TRBJ2-4; a possible D gene is TRBD1 (5 bases). Germline assignment: CDR1 SNHLY and CDR2 FYNNEI. The CDR3 totals 14 residues. Trimming pared 6 bases from V and 8 bases from J, leaving 17 bases between. This chain's CDR3 is CASRVDRPYDIQYF. The CDR3 DNA sequence: TGTGCCAGCAGAGTAGACAGACCCTATGACATTCAGTACTTC.

The chain recombines TRBV6-5 with TRBJ2-5, with 12 bases fitting TRBD2. The CDR3 consists of 14 residues. Germline CDR1 is MNHEY and CDR2 is SVGAGI. Trimming took 5 bases from V and 6 from J; bases not matched to a gene: 4. CDR3 residues: CASSPSGGAKTQYF. DNA for the CDR3: TGTGCCAGCAGTCCTAGCGGGGGGGCGAAGACCCAGTACTTC.

CDR3 region: CASSLAGGGNGYTF. DNA of the CDR3: TGTGCCAGCAGCTTAGCCGGCGGGGGCAATGGCTACACCTTC. The chain joins TRBV7-2 to TRBJ1-2, with D tentatively TRBD1 (6 bases). There are 14 residues in the CDR3. Looked up from germline, CDR1 is SGHTA and CDR2 is FQGNSA. Trimming took 0 bases from V and 6 from J, leaving 11 bases between them.

The chain joins TRBV7-9 to TRBJ1-1; D is unclear. The CDR3 runs to 11 residues. Germline V gene sequence: CDR1 SEHNR, CDR2 FQNEAQ (reference sequence). V was pared by 3 bases and J by 6 bases, with 5 bases between. The CDR3 bases are TGTGCCAGCAGCTTCAGCGCTGAAGCTTTCTTT. This codes for CASSFSAEAFF.

The chain uses TRBV7-8 and TRBJ1-3; D unresolved. This CDR3 comprises 17 residues. The germline CDR1 and CDR2 sequences are SGHVS and FQNEAQ. Deletions cut 5 bases from V and 4 bases from J, with 21 bases between. CDR3 DNA: TGTGCCAGCAGCCGCAAAGCACTATCGGGATCGGGAAACACCATATATTTT. Protein product: CASSRKALSGSGNTIYF.

The chain couples TRBV18 to TRBJ2-5; 7 bases fit TRBD1. J lost 2 bases, V lost 4 bases, and 7 bases had no gene match. Germline V gives CDR1 KGHSH, CDR2 LQKENI. The CDR3 totals 15 residues. CDR3 coding DNA: TGTGCCAGCTCACGGGGGACAGCTAGTCAAGAGACCCAGTACTTC. It encodes CASSRGTASQETQYF.

The chain carries TRBV19 and TRBJ1-5; 9 bases line up with TRBD1. The CDR3 is 14 residues long. CDR1 and CDR2 (germline): LNHDA, SQIVND (reference sequence). Trimming removed 4 bases from V and 7 bases from J; junction bases left unmatched: 5. CDR3 in amino acids: CASSNTGGGQPQHF. Here the CDR3 DNA reads TGTGCCAGTAGTAACACAGGGGGCGGACAGCCCCAGCATTTT. Full variable domain (remainder filled in from reference TRBV19 and TRBJ1-5): DGGITQSPKYLFRKEGQNVTLSCEQNLNHDAMYWYRQDPGQGLRLIYYSQIVNDFQKGDIAEGYSVSREKKESFPLTVTSAQKNPTAFYLCASSNTGGGQPQHFGDGTRLSIL.

V and J are TRBV5-1 and TRBJ2-3; a possible D gene is TRBD2 (7 bases). The length of the CDR3 is 14 residues. Per germline, CDR1 SGHRS and CDR2 YFSETQ. V lost 4 bases and J lost 6, with 15 bases in between. CDR3 sequence reads: CASSRGGTGDTQYF. The DNA for the CDR3 is TGCGCCAGCAGCCGCGGGGGCACCGGGGATACGCAGTATTTT.

This chain uses TRBV3-1 (or the pseudogene TRBV3-2) with TRBJ1-3; the match to TRBD1 covers 8 bases. The CDR3 is 14 amino acids. Trimming cost V 4 bases and J 5 bases; bases outside gene matches: 4. Looked up from germline, CDR1 is LGHDT and CDR2 is YNNKEL (reference sequence). The CDR3 region is CASSRQGARNTIYF. CDR3 bases: TGTGCCAGCAGCCGCCAGGGGGCTAGAAACACCATATATTTT.

The rearrangement uses TRBV27 and TRBJ2-2; D not resolved. The CDR3 has 13 residues. V gave up 0 bases and J gave up 8 bases, with 7 bases separating them. Per the germline V gene, CDR1 is MNHEY and CDR2 is SMNVEV (reference sequence). The CDR3: CASSLSARGELFF. CDR3 sequence (DNA): TGTGCCAGCAGTTTATCCGCGAGGGGGGAGCTGTTTTTT.

The genes are TRBV13 and TRBJ1-1; the D gene is possibly TRBD1 (5 bases). The CDR3 runs to 12 residues. Germline V CDR1 and CDR2: PRHDT, FYEKMQ (reference sequence). Trimming removed 6 bases from V and 5 bases from J, with 10 bases in between. In DNA form, the CDR3 reads TGTGCCAGCAGTCGGGACTTGACTGAAGCTTTCTTT. Its translation is CASSRDLTEAFF.